This T cell receptor (beta chain) was sequenced in a study of blood T cell repertoires in COVID-19. The CDR3 extends over 16 amino acids. V shed 4 bases, J shed 7 bases, and the junction held 14 bases outside the gene matches. Germline V lookup: CDR1 SGDLS, CDR2 YYNGEE. Produced via immunoSEQ multiplex PCR; TCRdb's table is partial and in-frame only. Seen here are some 35,000 clones, 82% observed once, and the top ten hold about 42%. Sequencing was carried out using peripheral blood. The TCR comes from an elderly man with active or convalescent COVID-19. This chain uses TRBV9 with TRBJ1-2; the match to TRBD1 covers 9 bases. The CDR3 reads CASSPLRRDRASGYTF. In DNA form, the CDR3 reads TGTGCCAGCAGCCCCCTCCGGAGGGACAGGGCGAGTGGCTACACCTTC.